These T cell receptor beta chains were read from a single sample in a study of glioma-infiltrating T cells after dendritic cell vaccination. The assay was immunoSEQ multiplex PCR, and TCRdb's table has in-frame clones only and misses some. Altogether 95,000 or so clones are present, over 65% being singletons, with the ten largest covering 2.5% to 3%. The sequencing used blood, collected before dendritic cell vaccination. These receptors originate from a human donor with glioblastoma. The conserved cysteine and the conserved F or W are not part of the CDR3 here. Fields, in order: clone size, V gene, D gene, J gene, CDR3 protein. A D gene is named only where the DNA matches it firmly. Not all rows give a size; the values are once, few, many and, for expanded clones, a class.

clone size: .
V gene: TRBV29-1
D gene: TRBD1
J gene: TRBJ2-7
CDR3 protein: SVELQGAREQY

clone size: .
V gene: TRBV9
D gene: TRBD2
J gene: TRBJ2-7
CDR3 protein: ASSVSAGEGEQY

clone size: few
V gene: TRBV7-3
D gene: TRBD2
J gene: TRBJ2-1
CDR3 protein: ASSPLLLAGSNEQF

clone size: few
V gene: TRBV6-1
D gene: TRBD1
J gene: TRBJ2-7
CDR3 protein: ASSEVGTVPYEQY

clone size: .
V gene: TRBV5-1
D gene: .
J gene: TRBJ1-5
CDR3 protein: ASSTDNNQPQH

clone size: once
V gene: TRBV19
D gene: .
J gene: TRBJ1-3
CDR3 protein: ASSIRGANSGNTIY

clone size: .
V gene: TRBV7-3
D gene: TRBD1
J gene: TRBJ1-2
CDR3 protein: ASSLQGARGYT

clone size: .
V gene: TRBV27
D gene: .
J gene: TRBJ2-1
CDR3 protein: ASSPRATPGNEQF

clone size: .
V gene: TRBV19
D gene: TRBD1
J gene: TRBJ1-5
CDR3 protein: ASSVQTTGTGNQPQH

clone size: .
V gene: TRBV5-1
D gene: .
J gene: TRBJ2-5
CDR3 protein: ASSLVRGTQY

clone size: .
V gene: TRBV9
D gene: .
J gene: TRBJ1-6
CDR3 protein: ASSAGPGQSNSPLH

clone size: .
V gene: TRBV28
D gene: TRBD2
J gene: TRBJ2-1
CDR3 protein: ASSPTSGRGNEQF

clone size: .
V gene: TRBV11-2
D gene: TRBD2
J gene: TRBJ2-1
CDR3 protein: ASSLVLAGGLGKF

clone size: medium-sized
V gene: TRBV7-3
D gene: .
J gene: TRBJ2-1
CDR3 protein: ASSLGMGAEDYNEQF

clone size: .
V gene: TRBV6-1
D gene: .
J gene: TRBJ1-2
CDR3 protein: ASREAGQANYGYT

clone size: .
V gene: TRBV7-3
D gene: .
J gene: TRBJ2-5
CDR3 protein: ASSLRAGEETQY

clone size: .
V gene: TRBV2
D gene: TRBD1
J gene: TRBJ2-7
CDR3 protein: AGKQSQGAQNEQY

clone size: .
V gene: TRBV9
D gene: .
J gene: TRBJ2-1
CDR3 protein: ASSQFSGGYNEQF

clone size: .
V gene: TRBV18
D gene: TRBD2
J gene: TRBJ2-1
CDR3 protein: ASSPRLAGGYNEQF

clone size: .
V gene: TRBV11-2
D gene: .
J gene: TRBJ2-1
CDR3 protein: ASSRWGGTDNEQF

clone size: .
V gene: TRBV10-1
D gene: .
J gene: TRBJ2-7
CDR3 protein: ASSHGQFYEQY

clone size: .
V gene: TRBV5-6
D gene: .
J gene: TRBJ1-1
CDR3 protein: ASSLSGKNTEAF

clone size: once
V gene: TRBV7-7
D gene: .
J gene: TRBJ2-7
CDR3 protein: ASSITPDTYEQY

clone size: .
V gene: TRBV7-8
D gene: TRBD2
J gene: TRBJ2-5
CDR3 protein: ASSLGLAGAQETQY

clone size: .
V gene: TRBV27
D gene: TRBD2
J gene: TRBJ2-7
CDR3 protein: ASSPILAGGPGEQY

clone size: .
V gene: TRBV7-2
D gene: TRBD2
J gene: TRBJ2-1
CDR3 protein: ASSFGRAGNEQF

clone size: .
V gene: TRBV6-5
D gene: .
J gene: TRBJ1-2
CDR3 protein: ASSYSTAYGYT

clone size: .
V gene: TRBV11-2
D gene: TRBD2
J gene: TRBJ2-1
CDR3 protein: ASSLMAGVLIEQF

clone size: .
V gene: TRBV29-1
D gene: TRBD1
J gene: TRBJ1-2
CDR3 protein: SVEDRNNYGYT

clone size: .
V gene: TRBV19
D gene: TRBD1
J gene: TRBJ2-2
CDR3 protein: ASSITGAETGELF

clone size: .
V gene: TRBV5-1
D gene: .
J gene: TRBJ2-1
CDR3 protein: ASSLSWVSGEQF

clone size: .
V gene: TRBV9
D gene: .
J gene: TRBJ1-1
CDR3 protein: ASSAIPVSTEAF

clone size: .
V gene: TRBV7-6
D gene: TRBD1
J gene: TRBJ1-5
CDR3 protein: ASSLRQGDQPQH

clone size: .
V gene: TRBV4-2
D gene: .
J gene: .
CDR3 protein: ASSQEGYEQY

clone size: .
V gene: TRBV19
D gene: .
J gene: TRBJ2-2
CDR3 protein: ASDRSPNTGELF

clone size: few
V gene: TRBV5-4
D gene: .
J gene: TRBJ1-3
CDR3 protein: ASSLQGLISGNTIY

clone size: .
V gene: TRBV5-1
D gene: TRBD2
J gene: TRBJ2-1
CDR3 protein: ASSLAGLAGAVEQF